This T cell receptor beta chain was sequenced during a study of T cell repertoires in cytomegalovirus infection. Study information: CMV epitopes used comprised recently identified HLA-C-restricted ones and well-studied HLA-B-restricted ones. Both a matching HLA type and CMV infection were indicated by public TCR beta signatures.

This CDR3 is 17 amino acids long. Germline loops: CDR1 SGHTA, CDR2 FQGNSA. V was pared by 2 bases and J by 2 bases, with 19 bases between. TCRdb itself ran the reads through MiXCR, one entry per CDR3 protein. The sample includes about 130,000 distinct CDR3 sequences, roughly 32% of them seen just once. Study findings and constraints: There were carriers of CMV plus the relevant HLA, and cumulative public TCR beta family frequency identified them. Across the ex vivo response, the dominant clonotypes were HLA-C-restricted CMV-specific TCR beta clonotypes.

This clonotype has more than one count but fewer than ten. The antigen is not known. This chain connects TRBV7-2 to TRBJ2-7; D is unclear. The material was CD8+ T cells from cultured PBMCs, obtained from culture after CMV antigen stimulation. The sequence was collected from a human donor in good health (CMV status not recorded). Some clones in this sample may be carry-over from other donors' samples. The CDR3, as DNA: TGTGCCAGCAGCTTACAGAGTTCCTACCCTCTGACCTACGAGCAGTACTTC. Amino acid sequence: CASSLQSSYPLTYEQYF.